This T cell receptor beta chain was obtained from a study of post-analysis software for immune sequencing data. Study-wide background: Disease trajectories encompassed relapsing-remitting, secondary progressive and progressive-relapsing multiple sclerosis.

Presence of unique molecular identifiers characterized the TCR beta cDNA libraries. Yield was roughly 500,000 cDNA molecules from 1 to 10 million T cells. TCRdb independently ran MiXCR on the PCR reads; one entry per CDR3 protein. Among some 890,000 distinct CDR3 sequences, roughly 58% were seen once, and the ten largest hold approximately 4.2%. This CDR3 is built from 11 residues. With V trimmed by 10 bases and J by 9 bases, 6 bases remained unmatched. The germline V gene has CDR1 LNHDA and CDR2 SQIVND (reference sequence). On this clonotype: Its antigen remains unidentified.

General study results and limits: Multiple sclerosis was associated with a significant reduction in normalized Chao1 diversity relative to controls. Relative to controls, patients had several TRBV segments at higher frequency, with TRBV5-6, TRBV5-1 and TRBV20-1 among these.

J is TRBJ1-2 and V is TRBV19; 9 nucleotides line up with TRBD1. Sequenced: blood. This sequence was found in a girl aged 10 to 17 with multiple sclerosis. CDR3 DNA sequence: TGTGCCACCGGGGACAGGGAGCGCTACACCTTC. Its protein is CATGDRERYTF.